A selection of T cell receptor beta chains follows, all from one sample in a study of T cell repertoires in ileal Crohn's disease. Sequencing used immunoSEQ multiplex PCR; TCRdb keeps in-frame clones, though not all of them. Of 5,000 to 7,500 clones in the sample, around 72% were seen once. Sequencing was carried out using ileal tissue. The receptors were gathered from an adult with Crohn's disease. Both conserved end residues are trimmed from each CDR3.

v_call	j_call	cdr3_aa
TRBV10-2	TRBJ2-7	ASSEGSGLAGKVQY
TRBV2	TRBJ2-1	ASRPRAGGYNEQF
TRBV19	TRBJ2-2	ATSRTSGAHGELF
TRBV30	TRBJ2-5	AGDMRETQY
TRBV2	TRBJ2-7	ASSAGGFSYEQY
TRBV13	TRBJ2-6	ASSPQDYSGANVLT
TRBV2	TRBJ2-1	ASSSGTSRYNEQF
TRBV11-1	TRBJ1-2	ASSLAAQGNGYT
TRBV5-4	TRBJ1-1	ASSQGTGMNTEAF
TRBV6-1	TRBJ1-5	ASSEQGPQH
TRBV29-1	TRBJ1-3	SVQTTANSGNTIY
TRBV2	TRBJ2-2	ASVTPTNKGTGELF
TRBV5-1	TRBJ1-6	ASSLVSSGLNSPLH
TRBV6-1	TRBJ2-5	ASIIGGGPGGQY
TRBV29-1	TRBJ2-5	SVPLAGGQETQY
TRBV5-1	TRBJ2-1	ASSLGGSYNEQF
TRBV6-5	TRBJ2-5	ASSFLAGVRETQY
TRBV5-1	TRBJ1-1	ASSSSGAPNTEAF
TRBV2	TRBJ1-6	ASNENKRQGWSSPLH
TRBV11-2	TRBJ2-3	ASSLAAGGPADTQY
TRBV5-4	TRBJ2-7	ASSSHALAGGSYEQY
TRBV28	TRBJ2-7	ASSFGTSGRNYEQY